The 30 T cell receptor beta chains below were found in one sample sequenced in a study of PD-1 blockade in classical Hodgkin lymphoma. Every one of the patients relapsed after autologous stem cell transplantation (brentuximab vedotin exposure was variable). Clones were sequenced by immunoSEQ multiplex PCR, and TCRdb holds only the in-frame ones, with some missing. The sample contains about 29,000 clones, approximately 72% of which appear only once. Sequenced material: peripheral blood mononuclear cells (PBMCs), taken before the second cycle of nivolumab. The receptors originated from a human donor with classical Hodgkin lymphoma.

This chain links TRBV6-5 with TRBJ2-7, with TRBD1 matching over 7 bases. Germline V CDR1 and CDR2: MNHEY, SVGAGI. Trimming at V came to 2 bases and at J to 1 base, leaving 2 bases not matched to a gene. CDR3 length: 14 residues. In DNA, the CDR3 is TGTGCCAGCAGTTACCAGGGGGAGTCCTACGAGCAGTACTTC. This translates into CASSYQGESYEQYF.

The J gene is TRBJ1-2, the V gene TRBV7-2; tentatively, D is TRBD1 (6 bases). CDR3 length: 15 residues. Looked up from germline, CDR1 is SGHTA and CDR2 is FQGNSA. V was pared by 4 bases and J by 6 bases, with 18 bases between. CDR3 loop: CASSSYQGGRNGYTF. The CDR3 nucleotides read TGTGCCAGCAGCTCGTATCAAGGGGGTAGGAATGGCTACACCTTC.

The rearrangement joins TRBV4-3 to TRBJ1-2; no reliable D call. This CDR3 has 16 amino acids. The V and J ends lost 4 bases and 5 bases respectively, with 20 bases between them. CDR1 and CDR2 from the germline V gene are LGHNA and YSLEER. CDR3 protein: CASSPKLGASGYGYTF. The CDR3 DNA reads TGCGCCAGCAGCCCTAAATTGGGCGCCTCGGGGTATGGCTACACCTTC.

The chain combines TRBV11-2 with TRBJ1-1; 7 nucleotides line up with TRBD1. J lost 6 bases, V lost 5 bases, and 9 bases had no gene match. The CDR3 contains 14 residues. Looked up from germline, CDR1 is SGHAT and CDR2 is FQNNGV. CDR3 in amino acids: CASSASHRGAEAFF. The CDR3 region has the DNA TGTGCCAGCAGCGCCTCCCACAGGGGAGCTGAAGCTTTCTTT.

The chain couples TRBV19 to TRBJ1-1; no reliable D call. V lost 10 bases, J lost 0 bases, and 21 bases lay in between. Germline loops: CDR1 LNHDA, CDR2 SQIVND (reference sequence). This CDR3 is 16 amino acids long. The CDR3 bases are TGTGCCACCCAAATTCTGGGTGCTTCCGTGAACACTGAAGCTTTCTTT. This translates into CATQILGASVNTEAFF.

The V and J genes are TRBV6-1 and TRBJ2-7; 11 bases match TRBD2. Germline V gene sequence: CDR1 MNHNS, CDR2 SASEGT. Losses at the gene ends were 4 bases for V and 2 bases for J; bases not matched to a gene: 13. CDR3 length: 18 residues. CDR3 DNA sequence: TGTGCCAGCAGTGGTTATAGCGGGGGGGCGACCTCCCCCTACGAGCAGTACTTC. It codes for CASSGYSGGATSPYEQYF.

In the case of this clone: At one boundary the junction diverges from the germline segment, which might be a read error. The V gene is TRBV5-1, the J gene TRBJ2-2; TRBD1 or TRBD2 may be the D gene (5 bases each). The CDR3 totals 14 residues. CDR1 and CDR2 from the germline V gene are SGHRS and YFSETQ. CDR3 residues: CASSLEVAGATAVF. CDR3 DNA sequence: TGCGCCAGCAGCTTGGAAGTTGCCGGGGCCACCGCGGTTTTT.

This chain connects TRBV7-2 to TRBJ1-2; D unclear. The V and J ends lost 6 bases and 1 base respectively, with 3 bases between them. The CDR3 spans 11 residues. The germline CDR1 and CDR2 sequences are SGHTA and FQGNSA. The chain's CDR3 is CASRFNYGYTF. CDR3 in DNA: TGTGCCAGCAGGTTTAACTATGGCTACACCTTC.

CDR3: CASSLSRGNGQPQHF. DNA of the CDR3: TGTGCCAGTAGCCTGAGTCGGGGAAACGGTCAGCCCCAGCATTTT. The chain links TRBV19 to TRBJ1-5; D uncertain. The germline gives CDR1 LNHDA, CDR2 SQIVND (reference sequence). The CDR3 spans 15 residues. V was cut by 6 bases and J by 6 bases, with 18 bases left in between.

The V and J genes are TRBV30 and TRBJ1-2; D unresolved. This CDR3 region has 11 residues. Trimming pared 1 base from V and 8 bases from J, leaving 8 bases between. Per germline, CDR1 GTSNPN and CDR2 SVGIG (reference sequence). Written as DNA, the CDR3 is TGTGCCTGGAGTGCCGGTGGAGGCTACACCTTC. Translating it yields CAWSAGGGYTF.

The DNA for the CDR3 is TGTGCCAGCAAGGGCAGTGTTGGAGAGACCCAGTACTTC. Translated: CASKGSVGETQYF. V gene TRBV6-1 combines with J gene TRBJ2-5; D is uncertain. The CDR3 totals 13 residues. Trimming cost V 7 bases and J 4 bases, with 13 bases left between them. Germline V CDR1 and CDR2: MNHNS, SASEGT.

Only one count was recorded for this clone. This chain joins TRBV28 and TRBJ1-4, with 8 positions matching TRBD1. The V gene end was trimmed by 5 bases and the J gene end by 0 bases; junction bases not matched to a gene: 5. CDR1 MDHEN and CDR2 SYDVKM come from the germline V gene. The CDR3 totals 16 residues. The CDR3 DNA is TGTGCCAGCAGTGCGGGACAGGCTGCAACTAATGAAAAACTGTTTTTT. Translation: CASSAGQAATNEKLFF.

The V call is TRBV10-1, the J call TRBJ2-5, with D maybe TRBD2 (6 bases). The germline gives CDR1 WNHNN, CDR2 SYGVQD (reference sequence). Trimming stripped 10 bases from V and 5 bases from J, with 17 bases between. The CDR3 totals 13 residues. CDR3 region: CATRRGSSETQYF. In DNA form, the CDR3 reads TGCGCCACCCGGCGGGGCTCGAGCGAGACCCAGTACTTC.

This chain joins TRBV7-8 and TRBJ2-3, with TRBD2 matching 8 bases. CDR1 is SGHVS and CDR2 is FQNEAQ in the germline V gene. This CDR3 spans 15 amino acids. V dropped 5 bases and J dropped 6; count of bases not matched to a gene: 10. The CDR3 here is CASSHGGTRGDTQYF. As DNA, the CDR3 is TGTGCCAGCAGCCATGGCGGGACTAGGGGGGATACGCAGTATTTT.

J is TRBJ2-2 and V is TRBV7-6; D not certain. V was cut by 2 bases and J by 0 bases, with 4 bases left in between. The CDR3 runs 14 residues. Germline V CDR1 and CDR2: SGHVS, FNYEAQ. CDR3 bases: TGTGCCAGCAGCTTATCGCCGAACACCGGGGAGCTGTTTTTT. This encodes CASSLSPNTGELFF.

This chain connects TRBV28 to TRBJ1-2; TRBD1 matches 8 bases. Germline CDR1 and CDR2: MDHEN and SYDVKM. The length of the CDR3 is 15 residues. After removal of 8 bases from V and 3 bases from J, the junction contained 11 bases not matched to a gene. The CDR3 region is CASHDRDRRHYGYTF. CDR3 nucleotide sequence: TGTGCCAGCCATGACCGGGACAGGAGGCACTATGGCTACACCTTC.

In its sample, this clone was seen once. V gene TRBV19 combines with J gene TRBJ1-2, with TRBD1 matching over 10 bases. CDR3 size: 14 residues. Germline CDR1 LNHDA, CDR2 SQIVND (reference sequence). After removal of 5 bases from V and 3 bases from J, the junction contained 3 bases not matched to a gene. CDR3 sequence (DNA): TGTGCCAGTAGTTCGACAGGGGGCGACTATGGCTACACCTTC. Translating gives CASSSTGGDYGYTF.

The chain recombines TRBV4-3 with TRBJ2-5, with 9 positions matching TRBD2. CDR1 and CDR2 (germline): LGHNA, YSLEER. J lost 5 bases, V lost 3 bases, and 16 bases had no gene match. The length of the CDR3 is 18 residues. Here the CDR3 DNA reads TGCGCCAGCAGCCAGGAAATGGAGCGGGGGGTCCGCTTGGAGACCCAGTACTTC. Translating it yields CASSQEMERGVRLETQYF.

DNA for the CDR3: TGTGCCAGCAGGAAGGGCAGGGGGCTTGGTGGCTACACCTTC. Protein product: CASRKGRGLGGYTF. The chain uses TRBV25-1 and TRBJ1-2; TRBD1 aligns across 8 bases. This CDR3 region has 14 residues. The V and J ends lost 6 bases and 7 bases, in that order; junction bases with no gene match: 10. CDR1 is MGHDK and CDR2 is SYGVNS in the germline V gene.

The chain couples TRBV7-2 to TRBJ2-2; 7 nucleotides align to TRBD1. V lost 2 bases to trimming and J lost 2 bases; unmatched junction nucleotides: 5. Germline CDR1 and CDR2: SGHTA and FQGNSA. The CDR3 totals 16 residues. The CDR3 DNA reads TGTGCCAGCAGCTTAATGACAGGGATAAACACCGGGGAGCTGTTTTTT. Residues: CASSLMTGINTGELFF.

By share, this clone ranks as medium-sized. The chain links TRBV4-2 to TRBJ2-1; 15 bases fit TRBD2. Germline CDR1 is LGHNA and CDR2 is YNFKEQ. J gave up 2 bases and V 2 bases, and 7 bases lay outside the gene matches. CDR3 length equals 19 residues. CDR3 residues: CASSQRRTSGGAPYNEQFF. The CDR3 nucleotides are TGTGCCAGCAGCCAACGGAGGACTAGCGGGGGGGCACCCTACAATGAGCAGTTCTTC.

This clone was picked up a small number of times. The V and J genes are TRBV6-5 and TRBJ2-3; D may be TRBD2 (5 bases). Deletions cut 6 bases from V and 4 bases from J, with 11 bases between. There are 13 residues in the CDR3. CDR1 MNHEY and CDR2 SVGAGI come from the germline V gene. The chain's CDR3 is CASRDSGSDTQYF. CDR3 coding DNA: TGTGCCAGCAGAGACTCGGGGTCAGATACGCAGTATTTT.

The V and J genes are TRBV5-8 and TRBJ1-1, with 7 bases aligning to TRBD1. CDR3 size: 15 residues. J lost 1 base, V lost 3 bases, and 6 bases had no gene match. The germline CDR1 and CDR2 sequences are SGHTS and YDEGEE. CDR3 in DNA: TGTGCCAGCAGCTGGGGGCCAGGGGGGAACACTGAAGCTTTCTTT. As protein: CASSWGPGGNTEAFF.

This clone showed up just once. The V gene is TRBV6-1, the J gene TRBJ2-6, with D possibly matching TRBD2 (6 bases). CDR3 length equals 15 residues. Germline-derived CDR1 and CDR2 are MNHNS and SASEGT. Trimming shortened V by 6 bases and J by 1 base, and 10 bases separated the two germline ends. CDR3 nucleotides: TGTGCCAGCAGCCCTCGGGGGTCTGGGGCCAACGTCCTGACTTTC. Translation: CASSPRGSGANVLTF.

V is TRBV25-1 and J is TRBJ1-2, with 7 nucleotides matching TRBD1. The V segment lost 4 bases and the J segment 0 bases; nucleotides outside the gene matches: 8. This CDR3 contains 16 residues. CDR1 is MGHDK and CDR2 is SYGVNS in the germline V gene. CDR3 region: CASSVVTGEANYGYTF. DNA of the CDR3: TGTGCCAGCAGTGTCGTCACAGGGGAAGCTAACTATGGCTACACCTTC.

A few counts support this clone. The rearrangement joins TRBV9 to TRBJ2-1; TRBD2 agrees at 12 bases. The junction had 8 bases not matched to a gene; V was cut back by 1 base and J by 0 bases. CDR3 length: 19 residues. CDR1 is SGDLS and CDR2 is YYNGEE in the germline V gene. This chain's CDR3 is CASSVPRTSGESSYNEQFF. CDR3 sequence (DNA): TGTGCCAGCAGCGTACCCAGGACTAGCGGGGAGAGCTCCTACAATGAGCAGTTCTTC.

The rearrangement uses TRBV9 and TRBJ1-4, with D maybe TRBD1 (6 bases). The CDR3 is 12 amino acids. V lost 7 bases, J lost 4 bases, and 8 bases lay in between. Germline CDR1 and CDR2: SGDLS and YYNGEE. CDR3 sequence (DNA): TGTGCCAGCGGGGACAATAATGAAAAACTGTTTTTT. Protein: CASGDNNEKLFF.

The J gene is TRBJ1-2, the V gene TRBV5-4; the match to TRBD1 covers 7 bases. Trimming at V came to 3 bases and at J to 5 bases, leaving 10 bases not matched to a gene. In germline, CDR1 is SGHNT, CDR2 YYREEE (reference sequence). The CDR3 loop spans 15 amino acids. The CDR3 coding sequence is TGTGCCAGCAGCTCCCGCCTCACAGGGGAATATGGCTACACCTTC. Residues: CASSSRLTGEYGYTF.

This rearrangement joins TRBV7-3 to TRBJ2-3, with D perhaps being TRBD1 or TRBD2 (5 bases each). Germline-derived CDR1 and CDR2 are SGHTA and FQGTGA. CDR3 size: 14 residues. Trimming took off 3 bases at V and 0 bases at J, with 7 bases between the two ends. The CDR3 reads CASSLGDSTDTQYF. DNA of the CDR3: TGTGCCAGCAGCTTGGGGGACAGCACAGATACGCAGTATTTT.

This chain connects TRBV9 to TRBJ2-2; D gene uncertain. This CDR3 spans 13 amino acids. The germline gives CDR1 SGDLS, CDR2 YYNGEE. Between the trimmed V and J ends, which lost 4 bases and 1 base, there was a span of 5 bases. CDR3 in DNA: TGTGCCAGCAGCCCCCTGAACACCGGGGAGCTGTTTTTT. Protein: CASSPLNTGELFF.